This entry concerns a single T cell receptor (beta chain). The unexposed donors gave CD4+ T cells in about 2011-2019, prior to COVID-19. J lost 4 bases, V lost 5 bases, and 7 bases had no gene match. The length of the CDR3 is 14 residues. The V gene's germline CDR1 is MNHNY and CDR2 SVGAGI (reference sequence). Only in-frame clones appear in the TCRdb table, and some are missing; sequencing was by immunoSEQ multiplex PCR. This table holds roughly 57,000 clones, just over 85% found once. The sample is drawn from a study of CD4 T cells in relation to SARS-CoV-2 and coronaviruses. The receptor was isolated from a human donor in good health. The sequenced sample consisted of memory CD4+ T cells from PBMCs. J is TRBJ2-5 and V is TRBV6-6, with 7 bases matching TRBD2. The DNA of the CDR3 is TGTGCCAGCAGTCCGCGGGGACTATCAGAGACCCAGTACTTC. Protein: CASSPRGLSETQYF.